This entry lists 20 T cell receptor beta chains sequenced from one sample in a study of blood T cell repertoires in COVID-19. Libraries were prepared by immunoSEQ multiplex PCR; TCRdb keeps only in-frame clonotypes and omits some of them. This table holds about 140,000 clones, 60% to 80% found once. The source material was peripheral blood. The receptors stem from a man in his sixties who had recovered from COVID-19.

This chain links TRBV4-3 with TRBJ2-7; 11 nucleotides align to TRBD2. With 0 bases clipped from V and 6 bases from J, the junction kept 13 bases outside the gene matches. The germline gives CDR1 LGHNA, CDR2 YSLEER. The CDR3 consists of 18 residues. The CDR3 DNA is TGCGCCAGCAGCCAAGATCTACTAGCGGGGGCCCGCGGAGGCGAGCAGTACTTC. Its translation is CASSQDLLAGARGGEQYF.

This clone was detected only a few times. The rearrangement joins TRBV6-6 to TRBJ1-1; no clear D. V was cut by 5 bases and J by 5 bases, with 15 bases left in between. There are 14 residues in the CDR3. CDR1 and CDR2 (germline): MNHNY, SVGAGI (reference sequence). The DNA of the CDR3 is TGTGCCAGCAGTCGATCCGGGAAGGGTACTGAAGCTTTCTTT. It translates to CASSRSGKGTEAFF.

V is TRBV6-2 or TRBV6-3 and J is TRBJ2-2; D possibly corresponds to TRBD1 (7 bases). The CDR3 sequence is 16 residues long. Trimming took off 6 bases at V and 3 bases at J, with 17 bases between the two ends. Germline CDR1 is MNHEY and CDR2 is SVGEGT. CDR3 residues: CASSPMRDRDTGELFF. Here the CDR3 DNA reads TGTGCCAGCAGCCCTATGCGGGACAGAGACACCGGGGAGCTGTTTTTT.

There are a few counts of this clone. This same CDR3 is encoded by further DNA sequences in the sample. The gene calls are TRBV5-4 and TRBJ2-5; TRBD2 might be the D (5 bases). V gave up 3 bases and J gave up 4 bases, with 10 bases separating them. Germline lookup yields CDR1 SGHNT and CDR2 YYREEE (reference sequence). CDR3 length equals 13 residues. The CDR3 reads CASSSTGGETQYF. CDR3 DNA: TGTGCCAGCAGCTCTACCGGAGGAGAGACCCAGTACTTC.

This chain uses TRBV28 with TRBJ1-1; D perhaps matches TRBD1 (5 bases). The V end lost 6 bases, the J end lost 0 bases, and 11 bases lay between the germline ends. Germline V lookup: CDR1 MDHEN, CDR2 SYDVKM. The CDR3 is 14 residues long. The chain's CDR3 is CASSRGGMNTEAFF. The CDR3 DNA is TGTGCCAGCAGCCGGGGGGGGATGAACACTGAAGCTTTCTTT.

This clone was detected once. The chain combines TRBV19 with TRBJ1-5; D may be TRBD1 (5 bases). The V and J ends lost 4 bases and 7 bases respectively, with 8 bases between them. Per germline, CDR1 LNHDA and CDR2 SQIVND (reference sequence). The CDR3 covers 12 residues. CDR3 region: CASSTGMQPQHF. CDR3 sequence (DNA): TGTGCCAGTAGTACAGGGATGCAGCCCCAGCATTTT.

The rearrangement joins TRBV5-1 to TRBJ2-5; 7 nucleotides line up with TRBD1. CDR3 length equals 14 residues. V gave up 2 bases and J gave up 4 bases; unmatched junction bases: 5. Looked up from germline, CDR1 is SGHRS and CDR2 is YFSETQ. The CDR3 here is CASSLRRQGETQYF. Here the CDR3 DNA reads TGCGCCAGCAGCTTACGAAGACAGGGAGAGACCCAGTACTTC.

The rearrangement links TRBV24-1 to TRBJ2-3; maybe TRBD2 (6 bases). CDR1 KGHDR and CDR2 SFDVKD come from the germline V gene. CDR3 size: 13 residues. Trimming removed 9 bases from V and 4 bases from J, with 13 bases in between. The DNA of the CDR3 is TGTGCCACCGGAGACGGGAGCCCAGATACGCAGTATTTT. Protein: CATGDGSPDTQYF.

V gene TRBV5-1 combines with J gene TRBJ2-1, with 11 bases matching TRBD2. The CDR3 totals 15 residues. J lost 12 bases, V lost 5 bases, and 13 bases had no gene match. From germline, CDR1 is SGHRS and CDR2 YFSETQ. The CDR3 protein is CASSPTSGARGVQFF. The CDR3, as DNA: TGCGCCAGCAGTCCGACTAGCGGGGCACGGGGAGTGCAGTTCTTC. Drawing the rest from reference TRBV5-1 and TRBJ2-1, the complete variable domain is KAGVTQTPRYLIKTRGQQVTLSCSPISGHRSVSWYQQTPGQGLQFLFEYFSETQRNKGNFPGRFSGRQFSNSRSEMNVSTLELGDSALYLCASSPTSGARGVQFFGPGTRLTVL.

The V and J genes are TRBV6-6 and TRBJ2-5; 8 bases fit TRBD1. Germline CDR1 is MNHNY and CDR2 is SVGAGI (reference sequence). V lost 6 bases to trimming and J lost 0 bases; unmatched junction nucleotides: 0. The length of the CDR3 is 13 residues. In DNA, the CDR3 is TGTGCCAGCAGGGACAGGGACCAAGAGACCCAGTACTTC. This gives the protein CASRDRDQETQYF.

The chain carries TRBV6-2 or TRBV6-3 and TRBJ2-5, with no clear D. Germline CDR1 and CDR2: MNHEY and SVGEGT. The CDR3 extends over 12 amino acids. Trimming stripped 6 bases from V and 5 bases from J, with 10 bases between. The CDR3 coding sequence is TGTGCCAGCAGCCCCGTGAGGGAGACCCAGTACTTC. Protein: CASSPVRETQYF.

This clone came up a few times. The CDR3 is CASSLTDRHSNQPQHF. CDR3 in DNA: TGTGCCAGCAGCCTTACGGACAGACATAGCAATCAGCCCCAGCATTTT. V usage is TRBV7-3 and J usage is TRBJ1-5; TRBD1 is a possible D gene (6 bases). The CDR3 length is 16 residues. From germline, CDR1 is SGHTA and CDR2 FQGTGA. Trimming pared 5 bases from V and 0 bases from J, leaving 14 bases between.

The chain is built from TRBV19 and TRBJ1-5; maybe TRBD1 (6 bases). Trimming cost V 7 bases and J 7 bases, with 20 bases left between them. CDR1 and CDR2 (germline): LNHDA, SQIVND (reference sequence). The CDR3 length is 15 residues. The CDR3 loop is CASTLLAGAGQPQHF. In DNA form, the CDR3 reads TGTGCCAGTACCCTATTGGCAGGGGCCGGACAGCCCCAGCATTTT.

This chain uses TRBV29-1 with TRBJ1-2, with a weak D call TRBD1 (5 bases). CDR1 SQVTM and CDR2 ANQGSEA come from the germline V gene. The CDR3 is 11 amino acids. Trimming shortened V by 6 bases and J by 6 bases, and 11 bases separated the two germline ends. The CDR3, as DNA: TGCAGCGTGGGGGGAAGGGATGGCTACACCTTC. It is translated as CSVGGRDGYTF. Together with reference TRBV29-1 and TRBJ1-2, the CDR3 gives the full variable domain: SAVISQKPSRDICQRGTSLTIQCQVDSQVTMMFWYRQQPGQSLTLIATANQGSEATYESGFVIDKFPISRPNLTFSTLTVSNMSPEDSSIYLCSVGGRDGYTFGSGTRLTVV.

This clone was seen a handful of times. The rearrangement uses TRBV30 and TRBJ2-1; the D is unclear. This CDR3 contains 13 residues. The V end was cut by 5 bases, the J end by 0 bases, with 8 bases between. Germline CDR1 GTSNPN, CDR2 SVGIG (reference sequence). This CDR3 reads CAWGRASYNEQFF. The CDR3 DNA follows: TGTGCCTGGGGGCGTGCCTCCTACAATGAGCAGTTCTTC.

The chain is built from TRBV6-5 and TRBJ2-5; the D is unclear. V was clipped by 8 bases and J by 5 bases, with 12 bases between them. From germline, CDR1 is MNHEY and CDR2 SVGAGI. The CDR3 covers 12 residues. The CDR3 loop is CASAPSGETQYF. The CDR3 DNA reads as TGTGCCAGCGCCCCCTCAGGCGAGACCCAGTACTTC.

The rearrangement joins TRBV9 to TRBJ2-5; 16 bases fit TRBD2. Germline CDR1 SGDLS, CDR2 YYNGEE. This CDR3 spans 17 amino acids. With V trimmed by 0 bases and J by 5 bases, 4 bases remained unmatched. This chain's CDR3 is CASSVAGTSGRAETQYF. The CDR3 DNA is TGTGCCAGCAGCGTAGCTGGGACTAGCGGGAGGGCCGAGACCCAGTACTTC.

This clone was seen a handful of times. The V gene is TRBV6-2 or TRBV6-3, the J gene TRBJ1-2, with D possibly matching TRBD1 (5 bases). The CDR3 is 14 amino acids. Trimming took off 2 bases at V and 6 bases at J, with 13 bases between the two ends. Germline values: CDR1 MNHEY, CDR2 SVGEGT. CDR3 loop: CASSYPPRDNGYTF. In DNA form, the CDR3 reads TGTGCCAGCAGTTACCCACCCAGGGATAATGGCTACACCTTC.

The chain couples TRBV12-3 or TRBV12-4 to TRBJ1-3; 9 bases are shared with TRBD1. Trimming took 10 bases from V and 7 from J; bases not matched to a gene: 8. The CDR3 runs 13 residues. CDR3 sequence: CATRDRARNTIYF. CDR3 DNA: TGTGCCACCCGGGACAGGGCCAGGAACACCATATATTTT.

V is TRBV4-3 and J is TRBJ1-4, with D possibly matching TRBD1 (6 bases). The CDR3 spans 18 residues. Germline V gene data show CDR1 as LGHNA and CDR2 as YSLEER. V shed 0 bases and J shed 8 bases, with 22 bases lying between them. This chain's CDR3 is CASSQDLGRTDLWEKLFF. Here the CDR3 DNA reads TGCGCCAGCAGCCAAGATCTTGGGCGGACAGATCTCTGGGAAAAACTGTTTTTT.